This is a list of T cell receptor beta chains from one sample in a study of response to subunit inactivated influenza vaccine. TCRdb redid the calling of the RT-PCR reads with MiXCR, one entry per CDR3 protein. The sample holds over 750,000 distinct CDR3 sequences, over 20% seen once. The source was PBMCs from blood, collected about 5 days after vaccination. Receptors originate from a man aged 50 or older who received an inactivated influenza vaccine. Both conserved end residues are trimmed from each CDR3. Fields, in order: J gene, CDR3 length, D gene, V gene, CDR3 protein. D genes are given only for firm matches.

j_call: TRBJ2-5
cdr3_length: 13
d_call: TRBD2
v_call: TRBV7-9
cdr3_aa: ASSLSSGPQETQY

j_call: TRBJ2-5
cdr3_length: 15
d_call: NA
v_call: TRBV7-9
cdr3_aa: ASSLQVYERSGETQY

j_call: TRBJ1-5
cdr3_length: 12
d_call: TRBD1
v_call: TRBV20-1
cdr3_aa: SARTGLGNQPQH

j_call: TRBJ1-2
cdr3_length: 11
d_call: NA
v_call: TRBV29-1
cdr3_aa: SVGDNRNYGYT

j_call: TRBJ2-3
cdr3_length: 11
d_call: TRBD2
v_call: TRBV9
cdr3_aa: ASSREGADTQY

j_call: TRBJ1-2
cdr3_length: 15
d_call: NA
v_call: TRBV6-5
cdr3_aa: ASSFLQGVGANYGYT

j_call: TRBJ2-7
cdr3_length: 12
d_call: NA
v_call: TRBV3-1
cdr3_aa: ASSQDIVGLEQY

j_call: TRBJ2-7
cdr3_length: 11
d_call: TRBD2
v_call: TRBV29-1
cdr3_aa: SAGRGESYEQY

j_call: TRBJ2-1
cdr3_length: 17
d_call: NA
v_call: TRBV2
cdr3_aa: ASSEEKWGTISSYNEQF

j_call: TRBJ2-7
cdr3_length: 15
d_call: TRBD2
v_call: TRBV4-3
cdr3_aa: ASSQDLTSGRNYEQY

j_call: TRBJ2-1
cdr3_length: 12
d_call: NA
v_call: TRBV7-9
cdr3_aa: ASSPSWGENEQF

j_call: TRBJ2-3
cdr3_length: 12
d_call: TRBD1
v_call: TRBV6-2/TRBV6-3
cdr3_aa: ASSYPDRADTQY

j_call: TRBJ2-3
cdr3_length: 13
d_call: TRBD1
v_call: TRBV20-1
cdr3_aa: SAPAADRVFDTQY

j_call: TRBJ2-3
cdr3_length: 14
d_call: NA
v_call: TRBV7-9
cdr3_aa: ASSNPGSMDTDTQY

j_call: TRBJ2-7
cdr3_length: 9
d_call: NA
v_call: TRBV6-2/TRBV6-3
cdr3_aa: ASSHKHEQY

j_call: TRBJ2-7
cdr3_length: 11
d_call: NA
v_call: TRBV29-1
cdr3_aa: SVEVARGGEQY

j_call: TRBJ1-1
cdr3_length: 13
d_call: NA
v_call: TRBV6-1
cdr3_aa: ASSPGQLMNTEAF

j_call: TRBJ2-1
cdr3_length: 14
d_call: TRBD2
v_call: TRBV6-2/TRBV6-3
cdr3_aa: ASSTLAGFSYNEQF

j_call: TRBJ2-7
cdr3_length: 13
d_call: TRBD1
v_call: TRBV7-2
cdr3_aa: ASSLYGTGGNEQY

j_call: TRBJ2-7
cdr3_length: 11
d_call: TRBD2
v_call: TRBV4-2
cdr3_aa: ASSQEREHEQY

j_call: TRBJ2-7
cdr3_length: 14
d_call: TRBD2
v_call: TRBV12-3/TRBV12-4
cdr3_aa: ASSLGLVGGVDEQY

j_call: TRBJ2-3
cdr3_length: 11
d_call: NA
v_call: TRBV20-1
cdr3_aa: SARTWEIDTQY

j_call: TRBJ2-3
cdr3_length: 14
d_call: TRBD1
v_call: TRBV9
cdr3_aa: ASSATGARGTDTQY

j_call: TRBJ1-3
cdr3_length: 13
d_call: NA
v_call: TRBV20-1
cdr3_aa: SARVGGAAGNTIY

j_call: TRBJ1-6
cdr3_length: 17
d_call: TRBD1
v_call: TRBV11-1
cdr3_aa: ASSSRQGARWGSGSPLH

j_call: TRBJ1-2
cdr3_length: 12
d_call: NA
v_call: TRBV7-9
cdr3_aa: ASSYLAGLNGYT

j_call: TRBJ1-1
cdr3_length: 11
d_call: NA
v_call: TRBV11-1
cdr3_aa: ASSLAPSTEAF

j_call: TRBJ1-1
cdr3_length: 11
d_call: NA
v_call: TRBV20-1
cdr3_aa: SARSGTNTEAF

j_call: TRBJ2-1
cdr3_length: 13
d_call: NA
v_call: TRBV20-1
cdr3_aa: SARGAGNTYNEQF

j_call: TRBJ2-7
cdr3_length: 13
d_call: NA
v_call: TRBV4-2
cdr3_aa: ASSQVRDEFYEQY

j_call: TRBJ2-1
cdr3_length: 12
d_call: TRBD1
v_call: TRBV25-1
cdr3_aa: ASSGDRGIREQF

j_call: TRBJ2-2
cdr3_length: 16
d_call: NA
v_call: TRBV11-1
cdr3_aa: ASSLGPSRVENTGELF

j_call: TRBJ2-4
cdr3_length: 13
d_call: NA
v_call: TRBV18
cdr3_aa: ASSPSGDIKNIQY

j_call: TRBJ2-2
cdr3_length: 14
d_call: TRBD1
v_call: TRBV7-2
cdr3_aa: ASSPRQGDSTGELF

j_call: TRBJ1-2
cdr3_length: 15
d_call: NA
v_call: TRBV12-3/TRBV12-4
cdr3_aa: ASTPDGRPRDNYGYT

j_call: TRBJ1-2
cdr3_length: 13
d_call: NA
v_call: TRBV25-1
cdr3_aa: ASSTTIEGNYGYT

j_call: TRBJ2-1
cdr3_length: 14
d_call: NA
v_call: TRBV20-1
cdr3_aa: SASAKSLSSYNEQF

j_call: TRBJ2-1
cdr3_length: 9
d_call: NA
v_call: TRBV24-1
cdr3_aa: ATSDGHEQF

j_call: TRBJ1-6
cdr3_length: 13
d_call: TRBD1
v_call: TRBV7-8
cdr3_aa: ASSGRDRYNSPLH

j_call: TRBJ2-7
cdr3_length: 14
d_call: TRBD1
v_call: TRBV5-1
cdr3_aa: ASSLASGQGFYEQY

j_call: TRBJ2-7
cdr3_length: 13
d_call: TRBD1
v_call: TRBV15
cdr3_aa: ATSRTGTGAYEQY

j_call: TRBJ2-2
cdr3_length: 12
d_call: TRBD1
v_call: TRBV2
cdr3_aa: ASSDPRGPGELF

j_call: TRBJ2-7
cdr3_length: 10
d_call: NA
v_call: TRBV29-1
cdr3_aa: SVAGATYEQY

j_call: TRBJ1-1
cdr3_length: 11
d_call: NA
v_call: TRBV4-3
cdr3_aa: ASSQSETTEAF

j_call: TRBJ2-2
cdr3_length: 12
d_call: NA
v_call: TRBV7-2
cdr3_aa: ASTPGGAPGELF

j_call: TRBJ2-1
cdr3_length: 13
d_call: NA
v_call: TRBV6-1
cdr3_aa: ASSKTARSYNEQF

j_call: TRBJ1-5
cdr3_length: 14
d_call: NA
v_call: TRBV28
cdr3_aa: ASSLMAPHSNQPQH

j_call: TRBJ2-7
cdr3_length: 12
d_call: NA
v_call: TRBV12-3/TRBV12-4
cdr3_aa: ASSFGGSVSEQY

j_call: TRBJ2-4
cdr3_length: 15
d_call: NA
v_call: TRBV6-2/TRBV6-3
cdr3_aa: ASRTGGQGVAKNIQY

j_call: TRBJ2-1
cdr3_length: 13
d_call: TRBD2
v_call: TRBV7-2
cdr3_aa: ASSLGPGGSYEQF

j_call: TRBJ2-7
cdr3_length: 13
d_call: NA
v_call: TRBV4-2
cdr3_aa: ASSQGPEGIYEQY

j_call: TRBJ2-1
cdr3_length: 13
d_call: NA
v_call: TRBV27
cdr3_aa: ASIPTGVGYNEQF

j_call: TRBJ2-5
cdr3_length: 11
d_call: TRBD1
v_call: TRBV29-1
cdr3_aa: STGWGQQETQY

j_call: TRBJ2-1
cdr3_length: 11
d_call: TRBD2
v_call: TRBV2
cdr3_aa: ASTDGLVNEQF

j_call: TRBJ2-7
cdr3_length: 13
d_call: TRBD2
v_call: TRBV6-1
cdr3_aa: ATAGTSGRGYEQY

j_call: TRBJ2-1
cdr3_length: 13
d_call: NA
v_call: TRBV6-2/TRBV6-3
cdr3_aa: ASSSIGQPYNEQF

j_call: TRBJ2-1
cdr3_length: 16
d_call: TRBD2
v_call: TRBV11-2
cdr3_aa: ASSSHRGGGETYNEQF

j_call: TRBJ2-1
cdr3_length: 10
d_call: NA
v_call: TRBV2
cdr3_aa: ASSSSDGEQF

j_call: TRBJ2-7
cdr3_length: 13
d_call: TRBD1
v_call: TRBV11-1
cdr3_aa: ASTLGGTGVYEQY